This T cell receptor (beta chain) was recovered during a study of shared clonotypes between healthy human individuals. A note on this clone: What it recognizes is unknown. Distinct nucleotide sequences in the sample also encode this CDR3.

Samples underwent the assay at deep level. Generated by immunoSEQ multiplex PCR, the TCRdb table keeps only in-frame clones and is missing some. The profile shows more than 2 million clones, just over 90% of them singletons. Positive CCR7 selection of CD45RO-negative cells yielded the naive CD8 cells, and terminally differentiated effector memory CD45RA+ cells were excluded. Adult donors, all healthy and HIV-negative, had no recent acute infections or vaccinations. Overall study results and limits: The naive CD4 repertoires of a handful of donors were compared, and approximately 5% of clonotypes were shared. Estimated richness values were generally larger in naive subsets than in memory subsets.

The sequencing sample was made of naive CD8+ T cells from PBMCs. The TCR originated in a young man in good health. Some clones in this sample may be carry-over from other donors' samples.

The CDR3 DNA reads as TGTGCCAGCAGCTCGGGGGGACCTAACTATGGCTACACCTTC. It is translated as CASSSGGPNYGYTF. The chain combines TRBV7-9 with TRBJ1-2; the D gene is possibly TRBD1 (5 bases). There are 14 residues in the CDR3. In germline, CDR1 is SEHNR, CDR2 FQNEAQ (reference sequence). V was trimmed by 4 bases and J by 0 bases, leaving 9 bases between them.